Sequencing of this TCR beta chain was carried out in a study of blood T cell repertoires in COVID-19. About the research overall: Specimens from acute and convalescent COVID-19 originated in the United States, Italy and Spain. The cDNA or gDNA used as material had been derived from T cells, B-cell-depleted T cells, or PBMCs.

As handled by the study authors: Reference gene primers were amplified, and this amplification served to estimate nucleated cell counts. Clones were read by immunoSEQ multiplex PCR, and TCRdb kept only the in-frame ones, dropping some. V and J calls and clone size are as listed in that table; D and trimming were resolved from the DNA. The sample records some 150,000 clones, 70% to 80% being singletons. The V and J ends lost 7 bases and 5 bases, in that order; junction bases with no gene match: 2. The CDR3 is 13 amino acids. Germline CDR1 is LNHDA and CDR2 is SQIVND (reference sequence). This sequence originates from a woman older than 75 with active or convalescent COVID-19. The specimen was peripheral blood. V usage is TRBV19 and J usage is TRBJ2-7; 13 bases are a match to TRBD2. The CDR3: CASMGTSGNEQYF. CDR3 coding DNA: TGTGCCAGTATGGGGACTAGCGGGAACGAGCAGTACTTC.